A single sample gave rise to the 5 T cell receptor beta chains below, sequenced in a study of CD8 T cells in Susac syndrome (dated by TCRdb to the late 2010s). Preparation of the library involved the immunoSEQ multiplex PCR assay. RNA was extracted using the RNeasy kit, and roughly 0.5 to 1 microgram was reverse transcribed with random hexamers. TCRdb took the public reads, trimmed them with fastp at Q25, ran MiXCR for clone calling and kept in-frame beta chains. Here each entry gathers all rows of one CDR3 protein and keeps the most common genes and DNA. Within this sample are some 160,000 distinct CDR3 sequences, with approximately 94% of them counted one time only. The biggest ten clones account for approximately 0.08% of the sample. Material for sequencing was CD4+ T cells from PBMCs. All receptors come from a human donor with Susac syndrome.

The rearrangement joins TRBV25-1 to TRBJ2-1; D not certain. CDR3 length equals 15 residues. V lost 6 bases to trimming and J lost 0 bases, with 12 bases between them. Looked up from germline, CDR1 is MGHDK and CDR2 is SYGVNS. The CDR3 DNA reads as TGTGCCAGCAGCGAGAGCCGTAGCTCCTACAATGAGCAGTTCTTC. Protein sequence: CASSESRSSYNEQFF.

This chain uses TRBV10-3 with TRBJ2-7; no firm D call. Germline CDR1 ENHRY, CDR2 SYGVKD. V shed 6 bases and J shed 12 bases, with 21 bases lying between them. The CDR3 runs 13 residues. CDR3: CAISDTAVDPPYF. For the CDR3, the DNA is TGTGCCATCAGCGATACTGCCGTGGACCCCCCGTACTTC.

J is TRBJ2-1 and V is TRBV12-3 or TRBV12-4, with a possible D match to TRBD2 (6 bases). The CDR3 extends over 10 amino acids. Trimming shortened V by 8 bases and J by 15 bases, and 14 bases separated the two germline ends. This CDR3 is CASSRGVPFF. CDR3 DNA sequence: TGTGCCAGCTCCCGCGGGGTTCCGTTCTTC.

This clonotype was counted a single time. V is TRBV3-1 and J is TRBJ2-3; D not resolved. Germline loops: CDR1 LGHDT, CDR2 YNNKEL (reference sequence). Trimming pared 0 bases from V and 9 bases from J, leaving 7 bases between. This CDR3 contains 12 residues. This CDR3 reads CASSQEPNTQYF. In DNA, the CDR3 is TGTGCCAGCAGCCAAGAACCTAACACGCAGTATTTT.

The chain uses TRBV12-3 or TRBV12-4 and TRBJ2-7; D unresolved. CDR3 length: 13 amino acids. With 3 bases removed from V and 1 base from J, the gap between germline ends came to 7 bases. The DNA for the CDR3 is TGTGCCAGCAGTTTGGGCAAATCCTACGAGCAGTACTTC. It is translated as CASSLGKSYEQYF.